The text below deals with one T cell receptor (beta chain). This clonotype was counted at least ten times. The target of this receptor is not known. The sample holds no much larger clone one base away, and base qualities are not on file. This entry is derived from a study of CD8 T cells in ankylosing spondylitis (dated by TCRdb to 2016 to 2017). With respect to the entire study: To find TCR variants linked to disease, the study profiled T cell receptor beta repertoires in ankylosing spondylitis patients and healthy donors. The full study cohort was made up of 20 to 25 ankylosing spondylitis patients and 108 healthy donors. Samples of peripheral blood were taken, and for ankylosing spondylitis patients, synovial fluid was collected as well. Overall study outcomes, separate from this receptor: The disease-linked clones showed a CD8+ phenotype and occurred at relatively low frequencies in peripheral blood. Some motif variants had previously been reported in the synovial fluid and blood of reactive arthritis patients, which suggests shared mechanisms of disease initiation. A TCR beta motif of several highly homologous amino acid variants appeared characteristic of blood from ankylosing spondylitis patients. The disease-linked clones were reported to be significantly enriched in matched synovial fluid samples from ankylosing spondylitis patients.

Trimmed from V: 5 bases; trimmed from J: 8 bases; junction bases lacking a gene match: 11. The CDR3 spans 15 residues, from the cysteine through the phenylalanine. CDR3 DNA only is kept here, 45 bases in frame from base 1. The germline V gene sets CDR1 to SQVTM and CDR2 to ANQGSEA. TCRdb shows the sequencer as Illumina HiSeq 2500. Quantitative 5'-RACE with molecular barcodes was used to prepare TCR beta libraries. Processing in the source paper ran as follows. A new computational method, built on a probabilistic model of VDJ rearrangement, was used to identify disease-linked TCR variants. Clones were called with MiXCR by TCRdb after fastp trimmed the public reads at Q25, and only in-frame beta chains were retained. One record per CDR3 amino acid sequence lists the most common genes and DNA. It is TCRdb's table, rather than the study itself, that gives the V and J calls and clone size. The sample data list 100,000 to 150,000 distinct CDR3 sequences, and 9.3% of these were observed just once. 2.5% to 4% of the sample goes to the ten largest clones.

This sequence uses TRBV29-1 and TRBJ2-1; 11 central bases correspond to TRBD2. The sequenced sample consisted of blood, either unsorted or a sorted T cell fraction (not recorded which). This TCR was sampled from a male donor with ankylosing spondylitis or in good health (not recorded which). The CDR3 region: CSVQGLAEPEHEQFF. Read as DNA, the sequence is TGCAGCGTTCAGGGACTAGCGGAGCCTGAACATGAGCAGTTCTTC.